These 25 T cell receptor beta chains originate from one sample sequenced in a study of spatial heterogeneity in lung cancer. Noted time point: sample taken at primary tumor resection. Researchers sequenced whole RNA taken from tumor, nontumor lung or frozen PBMC without sorting. Using its own MiXCR run on the 5' RACE reads, TCRdb lists one record per CDR3 protein. Among tens of thousands of distinct CDR3 sequences listed, 4% to 6% were seen once. The sequences come from PBMCs, collected at surgery. These receptors were collected from a female donor with early-stage non-small cell lung cancer.

This clonotype was seen at least ten times. J is TRBJ2-1 and V is TRBV20-1, with 8 positions matching TRBD2. The CDR3 is 15 amino acids. Germline loops: CDR1 DFQATT, CDR2 SNEGSKA (reference sequence). Germline trimming cut 0 bases from V and 6 bases from J; bases unmatched to any gene: 7. Written as DNA, the CDR3 is TGCAGTGCTAGAGAGATAGGGACTAGAGGCAATGAGCAGTTCTTC. Translating it yields CSAREIGTRGNEQFF.

This clonotype was picked up many times. The genes are TRBV6-6 and TRBJ1-5; 7 nucleotides line up with TRBD1. Trimming took 6 bases from V and 1 from J; bases not matched to a gene: 9. CDR3 length equals 16 residues. Germline CDR1 reads MNHNY; CDR2 reads SVGAGI (reference sequence). The CDR3 is CASSRTGDPSNQPQHF. Here the CDR3 DNA reads TGTGCCAGCAGCCGAACAGGGGACCCCAGCAATCAGCCCCAGCATTTT.

The V call is TRBV19, the J call TRBJ1-1; D is ambiguous. The CDR3 contains 12 residues. The V end lost 5 bases, the J end lost 6 bases, and 10 bases lay between the germline ends. The germline V gene has CDR1 LNHDA and CDR2 SQIVND (reference sequence). The CDR3 nucleotides read TGTGCCAGTAGTTATTTGGGCGCTGAAGCTTTCTTT. Its translation is CASSYLGAEAFF. Combining the CDR3 with reference TRBV19 and TRBJ1-1 gives the whole variable domain DGGITQSPKYLFRKEGQNVTLSCEQNLNHDAMYWYRQDPGQGLRLIYYSQIVNDFQKGDIAEGYSVSREKKESFPLTVTSAQKNPTAFYLCASSYLGAEAFFGQGTRLTVV.

This clonotype was seen ten or more times. The chain uses TRBV5-1 and TRBJ2-1, with 12 bases identical to TRBD2. This CDR3 spans 16 amino acids. The ends lost 5 bases at V and 4 bases at J; junction bases unmatched: 7. Germline assignment: CDR1 SGHRS and CDR2 YFSETQ. In nucleotides, the CDR3 is TGCGCCAGCAGGGCCCCGGGACTAGCGGGTTACAATGAGCAGTTCTTC. It specifies CASRAPGLAGYNEQFF.

This clonotype was seen ten or more times. CDR3 region: CASSLAGISPLHF. CDR3 nucleotides: TGCGCCAGCAGCTTGGCGGGGATTTCACCCCTCCACTTT. The V gene is TRBV5-1, the J gene TRBJ1-6; D gene unclear. Deletions cut 0 bases from V and 9 bases from J, with 7 bases between. The CDR3 loop spans 13 amino acids. CDR1 is SGHRS, CDR2 YFSETQ, per germline.

This clonotype was seen repeatedly, ten times or more. J is TRBJ2-7 and V is TRBV29-1; D may be TRBD1 (6 bases). Germline assignment: CDR1 SQVTM and CDR2 ANQGSEA. Trimming removed 5 bases at V and 2 bases at J, with 10 bases between. This CDR3 has 12 amino acids. The CDR3 sequence: CSVKDSPYEQYF. As DNA, the CDR3 is TGCAGCGTTAAGGACAGCCCCTACGAGCAGTACTTC.

This clonotype was observed at least ten times. The chain joins TRBV18 to TRBJ2-5; 7 nucleotides align to TRBD2. The germline gives CDR1 KGHSH, CDR2 LQKENI. The CDR3 runs 15 residues. V shed 4 bases and J 3 bases; nucleotides not matched to a gene: 8. The chain's CDR3 is CASSHPGGSKETQYF. The CDR3 region has the DNA TGTGCCAGCTCACATCCGGGGGGAAGCAAAGAGACCCAGTACTTC.

This clonotype was seen many times. This chain uses TRBV29-1 with TRBJ2-5, with no clear D. CDR1 is SQVTM, CDR2 ANQGSEA, per germline. With 4 bases removed from V and 5 bases from J, the gap between germline ends came to 5 bases. This CDR3 has 10 residues. CDR3 amino acids: CSVAWETQYF. In nucleotides, the CDR3 is TGCAGCGTTGCGTGGGAGACCCAGTACTTC.

This clonotype showed up many times. The V gene is TRBV6-1, the J gene TRBJ1-5, with 7 bases that match TRBD1. This CDR3 has 15 residues. CDR1 and CDR2 (germline): MNHNS, SASEGT. Germline trimming cut 6 bases from V and 4 bases from J; bases unmatched to any gene: 9. As DNA, the CDR3 is TGTGCCAGCAGGGCACTGTCAGGGGGAAATCAGCCCCAGCATTTT. Its protein is CASRALSGGNQPQHF.

By proportion, this clonotype is medium-sized (0.01 to 0.1%). The chain joins TRBV27 to TRBJ2-3, with 14 bases matching TRBD2. J was trimmed by 5 bases and V by 3 bases; bases with no gene match: 10. Germline CDR1 is MNHEY and CDR2 is SMNVEV (reference sequence). The CDR3 sequence is 18 residues long. The CDR3 here is CASSLLVGGLAGGDTQYF. The CDR3 DNA is TGTGCCAGCAGTTTGTTGGTGGGAGGACTAGCGGGAGGAGATACGCAGTATTTT.

V and J are TRBV7-2 and TRBJ1-4; D unclear. The CDR3 extends over 14 amino acids. The V end was cut by 1 base, the J end by 4 bases, with 7 bases between. In germline, CDR1 is SGHTA, CDR2 FQGNSA. For the CDR3, the DNA is TGTGCCAGCAGCTTAGGGGCCTTTAATGAAAAACTGTTTTTT. This gives the protein CASSLGAFNEKLFF.

This clonotype was counted many times. The rearrangement uses TRBV19 and TRBJ1-5, with TRBD1 matching 10 bases. The junction had 10 bases not matched to a gene; V was cut back by 5 bases and J by 6 bases. The CDR3 loop spans 16 amino acids. Germline lookup yields CDR1 LNHDA and CDR2 SQIVND (reference sequence). For the CDR3, the DNA is TGTGCCAGTAGTTCACACCCGACAGGGGGCAGTCAGCCCCAGCATTTT. As protein: CASSSHPTGGSQPQHF. Complete variable domain (other parts from reference TRBV19 and TRBJ1-5): DGGITQSPKYLFRKEGQNVTLSCEQNLNHDAMYWYRQDPGQGLRLIYYSQIVNDFQKGDIAEGYSVSREKKESFPLTVTSAQKNPTAFYLCASSSHPTGGSQPQHFGDGTRLSIL.

This clonotype was observed many times. V is TRBV12-3 or TRBV12-4 and J is TRBJ2-3, with D unclear. The V and J ends lost 1 base and 0 bases respectively, with 5 bases between them. The CDR3 is 14 residues long. The CDR3 DNA reads as TGTGCCAGCAGTTTAGGCTATAGCACAGATACGCAGTATTTT. This gives the protein CASSLGYSTDTQYF.

This clonotype was counted ten times or more. The rearrangement links TRBV11-2 to TRBJ2-2; no clear D gene. The CDR3 spans 13 residues. V was shortened by 5 bases and J by 4 bases, with 8 bases between the two germline ends. Germline V gene lookup returns CDR1 SGHAT and CDR2 FQNNGV. DNA of the CDR3: TGTGCCAGCAGCCCCGGTCTCACCGGGGAGCTGTTTTTT. It is translated as CASSPGLTGELFF.

This clonotype appeared many times. The genes are TRBV5-1 and TRBJ2-1, with TRBD2 identical over 11 bases. This CDR3 has 15 residues. Per the germline V gene, CDR1 is SGHRS and CDR2 is YFSETQ. J gave up 8 bases and V 6 bases, and 10 bases lay outside the gene matches. The CDR3 loop reads CASIAIAGGPHEQFF. The CDR3, as DNA: TGCGCCAGCATCGCTATAGCGGGAGGGCCCCATGAGCAGTTCTTC.

This clonotype was recorded many times. This sequence joins TRBV11-2 and TRBJ2-5, with D unresolved. This CDR3 has 13 residues. Between the trimmed V and J ends, which lost 5 bases and 0 bases, there was a span of 7 bases. Germline lookup yields CDR1 SGHAT and CDR2 FQNNGV. The CDR3 coding sequence is TGTGCCAGCAGCCCCCCGTACCAAGAGACCCAGTACTTC. It translates to CASSPPYQETQYF. Using reference TRBV11-2 and TRBJ2-5 for the parts outside the CDR3, the full variable domain is EAGVAQSPRYKIIEKRQSVAFWCNPISGHATLYWYQQILGQGPKLLIQFQNNGVVDDSQLPKDRFSAERLKGVDSTLKIQPAKLEDSAVYLCASSPPYQETQYFGPGTRLLVL.

This clonotype was seen a few times. The chain links TRBV20-1 to TRBJ2-1; D is unresolved. Trimming left V 3 bases short and J 8 bases short, with 8 bases between. This CDR3 comprises 11 residues. Looked up from germline, CDR1 is DFQATT and CDR2 is SNEGSKA (reference sequence). CDR3 nucleotide sequence: TGCAGTGCTAGTAGAGGCGATGAGCAGTTCTTC. Its protein product is CSASRGDEQFF.

This clonotype was seen at least ten times. J is TRBJ2-1 and V is TRBV29-1; TRBD2 matches 10 bases. With V trimmed by 0 bases and J by 8 bases, 13 bases remained unmatched. Per the germline V gene, CDR1 is SQVTM and CDR2 is ANQGSEA. There are 17 residues in the CDR3. As DNA, the CDR3 is TGCAGCGTTGAAGATCTTTCGTCAGCGGGAGGGCCTGATGAGCAGTTCTTC. Protein: CSVEDLSSAGGPDEQFF.

The rearrangement uses TRBV10-3 and TRBJ1-2; D gene unclear. CDR1 is ENHRY and CDR2 is SYGVKD in the germline V gene. Trimming left V 8 bases short and J 2 bases short, with 12 bases between. The CDR3 loop spans 13 amino acids. The CDR3 nucleotides are TGTGCCATCGTGGAGGGCTCGAACTATGGCTACACCTTC. As protein: CAIVEGSNYGYTF.

This clonotype was observed at least ten times. This chain links TRBV7-2 with TRBJ2-3, with a tentative D call TRBD2 (5 bases). The V end lost 1 base, the J end lost 1 base, and 9 bases lay between the germline ends. Germline assignment: CDR1 SGHTA and CDR2 FQGNSA. The CDR3 covers 15 residues. The chain's CDR3 is CASSLDSSGTDTQYF. DNA of the CDR3: TGTGCCAGCAGCTTAGATAGTAGCGGCACAGATACGCAGTATTTT.

V is TRBV20-1 and J is TRBJ1-6; no definite D call. CDR1 is DFQATT, CDR2 SNEGSKA, per germline (reference sequence). The CDR3 contains 16 residues. V was shortened by 7 bases and J by 0 bases, with 16 bases between the two germline ends. The CDR3 reads CSVSPGGSSYNSPLHF. The CDR3 nucleotides are TGCAGTGTCTCGCCCGGAGGGAGCTCCTATAATTCACCCCTCCACTTT.

This clonotype was found many times. The V and J genes are TRBV2 and TRBJ2-2, with 8 positions matching TRBD2. Germline CDR1 reads SNHLY; CDR2 reads FYNNEI. This CDR3 comprises 13 residues. Trimming took 7 bases from V and 3 from J; bases not matched to a gene: 1. The CDR3 region has the DNA TGTGCCAGCAAACTAGCGGACACCGGGGAGCTGTTTTTT. Amino acids: CASKLADTGELFF.

This clonotype was seen repeatedly, ten times or more. The chain couples TRBV7-2 to TRBJ1-1, with D hard to call. Germline V lookup: CDR1 SGHTA, CDR2 FQGNSA. This CDR3 has 16 amino acids. V lost 5 bases to trimming and J lost 0 bases, with 16 bases between them. The CDR3 loop is CASSLLPGAMNTEAFF. The DNA for the CDR3 is TGTGCCAGCAGCCTCCTCCCGGGAGCCATGAACACTGAAGCTTTCTTT.

The chain links TRBV6-2 or TRBV6-3 to TRBJ1-1; no reliable D call. CDR1 and CDR2 (germline): MNHEY, SVGEGT. CDR3 length: 12 amino acids. Trimming took 2 bases from V and 8 from J, leaving 9 bases between them. The CDR3 DNA follows: TGTGCCAGCAGTTACCCTCACCAGGAAGCTTTCTTT. Its protein is CASSYPHQEAFF.

The V gene is TRBV18, the J gene TRBJ2-1, with 7 bases aligning to TRBD2. In germline, CDR1 is KGHSH, CDR2 LQKENI. With V trimmed by 6 bases and J by 0 bases, 8 bases remained unmatched. The CDR3 contains 16 residues. The DNA of the CDR3 is TGTGCCAGCTCCCCAGTCGGCGGGGGCTCCTACAATGAGCAGTTCTTC. Its protein is CASSPVGGGSYNEQFF.